This entry concerns a single T cell receptor beta chain. Antigen unknown. The sample originates from a study of T cell responses to AZD1222 COVID-19 vaccine. Findings and limits, study-wide: Only after the peak T cell response were repertoires sampled. Spike-specific TCR breadth rose after two AZD1222 doses, and depth rose as well.

Generated by immunoSEQ multiplex PCR, the TCRdb table keeps only in-frame clones and is missing some. This table holds about 150,000 clones, around 87% found once. The source was peripheral blood, collected on day 0 of AZD1222 vaccination. This receptor was taken from an adult in good health.

The CDR3 loop reads CASSYRAGTPYEQYF. CDR3 sequence (DNA): TGTGCCAGCAGTTACCGGGCGGGGACCCCCTACGAGCAGTACTTC. The chain employs TRBV6-5 and TRBJ2-7, with a possible D match to TRBD2 (6 bases). The V and J ends lost 2 bases and 2 bases respectively, with 13 bases between them. The CDR3 totals 15 residues. The germline gives CDR1 MNHEY, CDR2 SVGAGI.